This T cell receptor beta chain was captured by sequencing in a study of OX40 agonist ivuxolimab in advanced cancers. Context from the whole study: Ivuxolimab was a fully human IgG2 agonistic monoclonal antibody targeting the costimulatory receptor OX40 (CD134). Intravenous ivuxolimab was administered to patients every 2 weeks at six dose levels: 0.01, 0.1, 0.3, 1.5, 3 and 10 mg/kg. Among the 52 dose-escalation patients, around 19 had hepatocellular carcinoma, some 15 melanoma, 9 renal cell carcinoma and 9 head and neck cancer. In the dose-escalation cohort, approximately 80% of patients were male, and the mean age was roughly 56 years with a range of roughly 20 to 80. Patients were allowed to have had prior anti-PD-1, anti-PD-L1 or anti-CTLA-4 therapy, and around 41% of the dose-escalation patients had previously received checkpoint inhibitors. Three dose-escalation patients achieved partial responses, one with hepatocellular carcinoma and two with cutaneous melanoma. Peripheral TCRbeta sequencing aimed to test whether ivuxolimab altered TCR sequence diversity and caused clonal T-cell expansion. The paper reports the monotherapy dose-escalation portion (N of about 47 patients) of the phase I ivuxolimab trial.

Genomic DNA was isolated from the sorted cells so that the TCRbeta CDR3 region could be sequenced. The immunoSEQ Assay was used for sequencing of TCRbeta CDR3 regions. Entries here come from immuneACCESS through TCRdb and include only in-frame sequences with V and J called. Some clones fail to appear in such tables; in the studies checked, an unresolved V gene covers under half of the shortfall, and the cause of the remainder is unknown. The sample table contains some 57,000 clones; only one count was recorded for approximately 86% of them. The ten largest clonotypes hold approximately 0.56% of the sample. As regards this clone: Its target antigen remains unknown. Per-base qualities were not stored, and no clone one base away is much larger.

Trimming takes 1 base off V and 4 bases off J; junction bases not matched to a gene: 3. Sequences KGHSH (CDR1) and LQKENI (CDR2) are obtained from the germline V gene. Taken from cysteine to phenylalanine, the CDR3 has 14 residues. Only the CDR3 portion is preserved as DNA: 42 bases, with reading frame beginning at the first base. General findings and caveats noted by the study authors: The antigen specificity of the clonally expanded peripheral T cells was not determined. At doses of 0.1 to 3.0 mg/kg, clonal expansion of both CD4+ and CD8+ T cells in blood was seen between baseline and week 6. Low levels of normalized T-cell clonal expansion were also seen in some patients who did not respond. In partial responders in the 0.1-3.0 mg/kg groups, normalized peripheral clonal expansion was found to be among the lowest, especially among CD8+ T cells. After ivuxolimab, more expanded clones were found on average in CD8+ T cells than in CD4+ T cells.

Patients with a history of autoimmune disease or receiving systemic immunosuppression were excluded from the trial. In every dose cohort, peripheral blood was drawn for TCR sequencing at baseline, cycle 4 day 1, and cycle 7 day 1. Samples came from an open-label, multicenter, first-in-human phase I dose-escalation trial of ivuxolimab. Adults with locally advanced or metastatic melanoma, renal cell, hepatocellular, or head and neck squamous cell carcinoma were enrolled in the trial. Before TCR sequencing, CD4+ T cells and CD8+ T cells were sorted from peripheral blood as separate populations. This receptor was identified in an adult with an advanced solid tumor such as melanoma, head and neck, liver or kidney cancer. This material consisted of CD4+ or CD8+ T cells sorted from blood, taken in a trial of the OX40 agonist ivuxolimab. Recombination joined TRBV18 with TRBJ2-5, and 7 junction bases match TRBD1. The nucleotide sequence reads as follows: TGTGCCAGCTCACCACTGGCAGGGGGAGAGACCCAGTACTTC. This is translated as CASSPLAGGETQYF.